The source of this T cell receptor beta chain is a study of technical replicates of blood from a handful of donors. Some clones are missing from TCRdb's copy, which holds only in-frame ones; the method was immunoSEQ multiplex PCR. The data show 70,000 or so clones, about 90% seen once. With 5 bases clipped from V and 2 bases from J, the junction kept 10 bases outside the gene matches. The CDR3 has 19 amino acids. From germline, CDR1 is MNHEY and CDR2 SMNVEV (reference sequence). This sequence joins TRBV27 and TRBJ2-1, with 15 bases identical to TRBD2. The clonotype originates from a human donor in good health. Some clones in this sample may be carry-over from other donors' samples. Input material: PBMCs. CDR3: CASSLFSGTSGGTYNEQFF. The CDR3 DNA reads TGTGCCAGCAGTCTATTTTCCGGGACTAGCGGGGGGACCTACAATGAGCAGTTCTTC.